The rows below give T cell receptor beta chains drawn from one sample of a study of Graves' ophthalmopathy and Graves' hyperthyroidism. MiXCR was run by TCRdb on the multiplex PCR reads, yielding one entry per CDR3 protein. Counted here are 400,000 to 450,000 distinct CDR3 sequences, around 20% occurring once; the ten biggest clones make up around 3.1%. Sequencing used peripheral blood. The receptor source for this set is a young woman with stable Graves' hyperthyroidism. CDR3s include the opening cysteine and the closing phenylalanine or tryptophan. D genes are given only for firm matches. Not all rows give a size; the values are once, few, many and, for expanded clones, a class.

d_call	clone_size	v_call	j_call	cdr3_aa	cdr3_nt
TRBD1	many	TRBV12-3/TRBV12-4	TRBJ2-5	CASTQQGRETQYF	TGTGCCAGCACCCAACAGGGGCGAGAGACCCAGTACTTC
TRBD1	many	TRBV18	TRBJ2-5	CASSPRGTGLETQYF	TGTGCCAGCTCACCGCGAGGGACAGGGCTGGAGACCCAGTACTTC
NA	NA	TRBV7-8	TRBJ2-1	CASSLRRLASDEQFF	TGTGCCAGCAGCTTGCGGCGGCTAGCGAGCGATGAGCAGTTCTTC
NA	many	TRBV28	TRBJ1-2	CASSLPRDPYGYTF	TGTGCCAGCAGTTTACCCCGGGACCCCTATGGCTACACCTTC
NA	many	TRBV10-2	TRBJ1-3	CASSRLFRGSGNTIYF	TGCGCCAGCAGCCGCCTATTCCGTGGTTCTGGAAACACCATATATTTT
NA	many	TRBV20-1	TRBJ1-1	CSAEAALGTEAFF	TGCAGTGCTGAGGCCGCTCTGGGGACTGAAGCTTTCTTT
TRBD1	NA	TRBV6-1	TRBJ1-5	CASSRPRGASNQPQHF	TGTGCCAGCAGCCGCCCCAGGGGGGCGAGCAATCAGCCCCAGCATTTT
TRBD2	few	TRBV12-3/TRBV12-4	TRBJ2-5	CASSFGGLAGAETQYF	TGTGCCAGCAGTTTTGGGGGACTAGCGGGGGCAGAGACCCAGTACTTC
NA	many	TRBV12-3/TRBV12-4	TRBJ1-2	CASSFLIHYGYTF	TGTGCCAGCAGTTTTCTCATTCACTATGGCTACACCTTC
NA	many	TRBV27	TRBJ1-1	CASSPSATGSTEAFF	TGTGCCAGCAGTCCCTCGGCCACCGGGAGCACTGAAGCTTTCTTT
NA	many	TRBV12-3/TRBV12-4	TRBJ2-5	CASSLWGQARQETQYF	TGTGCCAGCAGTTTATGGGGCCAGGCCAGACAAGAGACCCAGTACTTC
NA	many	TRBV19	TRBJ1-5	CASSISGENQPQHF	TGTGCCAGTAGTATCTCAGGGGAGAATCAGCCCCAGCATTTT
NA	few	TRBV10-3	TRBJ2-5	CAIKDNQETQYF	TGTGCCATCAAGGACAACCAAGAGACCCAGTACTTC
TRBD2	many	TRBV14	TRBJ2-7	CASSPRLAGVSYEQYF	TGTGCCAGCAGCCCTAGACTAGCGGGAGTCTCCTACGAGCAGTACTTC
NA	NA	TRBV6-4	TRBJ1-1	CASTRTGTYTEAFF	TGTGCCAGCACAAGAACAGGGACCTACACTGAAGCTTTCTTT
TRBD1	many	TRBV5-1	TRBJ2-7	CASSLRTGTIYEQYF	TGCGCCAGCAGCTTGCGGACAGGGACCATCTACGAGCAGTACTTC
NA	many	TRBV6-2/TRBV6-3	TRBJ2-2	CASSYSSVTRSNTGELFF	TGTGCCAGCAGTTACTCCTCCGTGACGCGGTCTAACACCGGGGAGCTGTTTTTT
NA	NA	TRBV18	TRBJ1-1	CASSTTVWGEDSPNTEAFF	TGTGCCAGCTCTACCACGGTCTGGGGCGAAGACTCGCCGAACACTGAAGCTTTCTTT
NA	many	TRBV28	TRBJ1-1	CASSLWKGHTEAFF	TGTGCCAGCAGTTTATGGAAGGGACACACTGAAGCTTTCTTT
NA	many	TRBV11-2	TRBJ1-1	CASSTWPSEAFF	TGTGCCAGCAGCACATGGCCGAGTGAAGCTTTCTTT
NA	many	TRBV2	TRBJ1-2	CASSRNQEYGYTF	TGTGCCAGCAGCCGGAATCAGGAGTATGGCTACACCTTC
NA	many	TRBV4-2	TRBJ2-5	CASSHPPGGSETQYF	TGTGCCAGCAGCCACCCCCCCGGGGGTTCAGAGACCCAGTACTTC
NA	few	TRBV5-1	TRBJ1-2	CASSLGGSEGYTF	TGCGCCAGCAGCTTGGGCGGCAGCGAAGGCTACACCTTC
NA	NA	TRBV2	TRBJ2-3	CASRERLRSSDTQYF	TGTGCCAGCAGGGAGCGGCTACGAAGTTCAGATACGCAGTATTTT
TRBD1	many	TRBV6-5	TRBJ1-1	CASRQQGAGNTEAFF	TGTGCCAGCAGACAACAGGGGGCGGGGAACACTGAAGCTTTCTTT
NA	many	TRBV15	TRBJ2-7	CATSMFLALSSYEQYF	TGTGCCACCAGCATGTTCCTAGCGTTGAGCTCCTACGAGCAGTACTTC
NA	NA	TRBV6-2/TRBV6-3	TRBJ1-2	CASSEQGQNYGYTF	TGTGCCAGCAGCGAACAAGGACAGAACTATGGCTACACCTTC
TRBD2	NA	TRBV6-1	TRBJ2-7	CASGSGGFNYEQYF	TGTGCCAGCGGTAGCGGGGGATTTAATTACGAGCAGTACTTC
NA	NA	TRBV11-2	TRBJ2-7	CASSFDATYEQYF	TGTGCCAGCAGCTTCGACGCAACCTACGAGCAGTACTTC
NA	many	TRBV6-1	TRBJ1-2	CAAYAGDYGYTF	TGTGCCGCCTACGCGGGTGACTATGGCTACACCTTC
NA	many	TRBV6-1	TRBJ1-1	CASTQGEAFF	TGTGCCAGCACCCAGGGTGAAGCTTTCTTT
TRBD1	many	TRBV27	TRBJ1-3	CASSPDRGHTIYF	TGTGCCAGCAGCCCAGACAGGGGACACACCATATATTTT
NA	NA	TRBV5-1	TRBJ1-5	CASSADSGSGNQPQHF	TGCGCCAGCAGCGCCGACTCAGGGTCGGGAAATCAGCCCCAGCATTTT
TRBD1	NA	TRBV27	TRBJ2-7	CASRITGGEQYF	TGTGCCAGCAGGATAACAGGGGGCGAGCAGTACTTC
NA	many	TRBV20-1	TRBJ2-5	CSARGGRLIQETQYF	TGCAGTGCTAGAGGGGGGCGCCTTATCCAAGAGACCCAGTACTTC
TRBD1	many	TRBV19	TRBJ1-5	CASSRGQGDQPQHF	TGTGCCAGTAGTCGCGGACAGGGTGATCAGCCCCAGCATTTT
NA	many	TRBV4-1	TRBJ2-5	CASSQELQGGGEETQYF	TGCGCCAGCAGCCAAGAGTTGCAGGGAGGGGGGGAAGAGACCCAGTACTTC
TRBD1	many	TRBV4-2	TRBJ1-6	CASSRGTGENSPLHF	TGTGCCAGCAGCCGCGGGACAGGGGAAAATTCACCCCTCCACTTT
NA	many	TRBV19	TRBJ1-5	CASSITGGGQPQHF	TGTGCCAGTAGTATTACTGGAGGTGGTCAGCCCCAGCATTTT
NA	NA	TRBV11-2	TRBJ2-5	CASKGRETQYF	TGTGCCAGCAAAGGAAGGGAGACCCAGTACTTC
NA	many	TRBV12-3/TRBV12-4	TRBJ1-1	CASSLKRRGLIDMNTEAFF	TGTGCCAGCAGTTTAAAACGCAGGGGCCTAATCGATATGAACACTGAAGCTTTCTTT
TRBD2	NA	TRBV7-2	TRBJ2-5	CASSLAPRLAGVGYQETQYF	TGTGCCAGCAGCTTAGCGCCCCGGCTAGCGGGAGTGGGGTACCAAGAGACCCAGTACTTC
TRBD2	many	TRBV20-1	TRBJ2-2	CSARDPASGRKTNTGELFF	TGCAGTGCTAGAGATCCGGCTAGCGGGAGAAAGACGAACACCGGGGAGCTGTTTTTT
TRBD1	NA	TRBV5-8	TRBJ1-6	CASSGRQGRRAPLHF	TGTGCCAGCAGCGGTCGACAGGGGAGGAGGGCACCCCTCCACTTT
TRBD1	many	TRBV19	TRBJ2-5	CASSIRTGQRETQYF	TGTGCCAGTAGTATACGGACAGGGCAGCGGGAGACCCAGTACTTC